Sequencing of this T cell receptor (beta chain) was carried out in a study of cytotoxic CD8 clonotypes in ibrutinib-treated CLL. Measured with immunoSEQ multiplex PCR; TCRdb has only the in-frame clones, and not every one. Among approximately 280,000 clones, around 69% were seen once, and the ten largest hold about 6%. There are 19 residues in the CDR3. Unmatched junction bases numbered 11, after V lost 3 bases and J lost 2 bases. The germline V gene encodes CDR1 SGHNT and CDR2 YYREEE (reference sequence). The J gene is TRBJ2-1, the V gene TRBV5-4; 13 nucleotides line up with TRBD2. This material consisted of PBMCs, taken at disease progression, from a patient treated with ibrutinib. This receptor was taken from a human donor with chronic lymphocytic leukemia. Here the CDR3 reads CASSSPPGTSGNTYNEQFF. The CDR3 DNA is TGTGCCAGCAGCTCTCCCCCCGGGACTAGCGGGAATACCTACAATGAGCAGTTCTTC.